Listed below are T cell receptor beta chains from one sample, sequenced in a study of cytomegalovirus exposure and HLA in healthy donors. Clones were read by immunoSEQ multiplex PCR, and TCRdb kept only the in-frame ones, dropping some. The repertoire includes about 140,000 clones, approximately 84% of them detected once, and about 1.4% sits in the top ten. The sequenced material came from PBMCs. The source of these receptors is a man aged 30-40 years in good health and CMV-seropositive. Both conserved end residues are part of each CDR3. The D gene is left open where the match is weak. Clone size is not always given. Where it is, it says once, few, many or a class for expanded clones.

D gene | J gene | clone size | CDR3 length | V gene | CDR3 DNA | CDR3 protein
TRBD1 | TRBJ2-7 | . | 15 | TRBV7-6 | TGTGCCAGCACCCAATGGGACAGGGGCATGGACGAGCAGTACTTC | CASTQWDRGMDEQYF
. | TRBJ1-6 | . | 15 | TRBV19 | TGTGCCAGTAGTCCCGGGTCCTGGCTTAATTCACCCCTCCACTTT | CASSPGSWLNSPLHF
TRBD1 | TRBJ1-2 | . | 14 | TRBV28 | TGTGCCAGCAGTTTCCCCGGGACAGGGTTTGGCTACACCTTC | CASSFPGTGFGYTF
TRBD1 | TRBJ1-2 | . | 14 | TRBV7-9 | TGTGCCAGCAGCCAGGAGGGGGCACCCTATGGCTACACCTTC | CASSQEGAPYGYTF
. | TRBJ1-4 | . | 13 | TRBV5-1 | TGCGCCAGCAGCTTGGGGGTGGAGGGAAAACTGTTTTTT | CASSLGVEGKLFF
TRBD1 | TRBJ1-1 | . | 14 | TRBV5-1 | TGCGCCAGCAGCTCGGAATCCGGGACAGATGAAGCTTTCTTT | CASSSESGTDEAFF
. | TRBJ2-1 | . | 15 | TRBV10-3 | TGTGCCATCAGTCAAACGGAGGGGTCGCAGAATGAGCAGTTCTTC | CAISQTEGSQNEQFF
TRBD1 | TRBJ1-1 | once | 16 | TRBV18 | TGTGCCAGCCGCGAATCCGGGACAGGGGTGAACACTGAAGCTTTCTTT | CASRESGTGVNTEAFF
TRBD2 | TRBJ2-5 | . | 17 | TRBV9 | TGTGCCAGCAGCGTAGGCGGCGCGGGGGGCTCCCAAGAGACCCAGTACTTC | CASSVGGAGGSQETQYF
TRBD1 | TRBJ1-2 | . | 16 | TRBV28 | TGTGCCAGCAGTTTAAAGGGGACAGGGAAAGGTGATGGCTACACCTTC | CASSLKGTGKGDGYTF
TRBD1 | TRBJ2-7 | . | 15 | TRBV27 | TGTGCCAGCAGTTTCCTCGGGACAGGGGACTACGAGCAGTACTTC | CASSFLGTGDYEQYF
TRBD1 | TRBJ1-2 | . | 13 | TRBV30 | TGTGCCTGGGAGACCGGGACAGGGGGTGGCTACACCTTC | CAWETGTGGGYTF
. | TRBJ1-2 | few | 15 | TRBV6-5 | TGTGCCAGCAGTTACGGAGAGGGCTTTAACTATGGCTACACCTTC | CASSYGEGFNYGYTF
. | TRBJ1-3 | . | 15 | TRBV10-3 | TGTGCCATCAGTGCAACAGGGCTCTCTGGAAACACCATATATTTT | CAISATGLSGNTIYF
. | TRBJ2-3 | many | 14 | TRBV10-1 | TGCGCCAGCAGTGACCGACAGCTTCGGGATACGCAGTATTTT | CASSDRQLRDTQYF
. | TRBJ2-1 | . | 12 | TRBV9 | TGTGCCAGCAGCGTAGGGAGCAATGAGCAGTTCTTC | CASSVGSNEQFF
TRBD2 | TRBJ2-5 | . | 15 | TRBV18 | TGTGCCAGCTCACCCTGGACTAGCGGGGAAGAGACCCAGTACTTC | CASSPWTSGEETQYF
. | TRBJ2-5 | . | 16 | TRBV13 | TGTGCCAGCAGCCGGGGGTCGGAGAGGGCCCAAGAGACCCAGTACTTC | CASSRGSERAQETQYF
. | TRBJ2-5 | . | 14 | TRBV18 | TGTGCCAGCTCACCACCCTCTATACCACAGACCCAGTACTTC | CASSPPSIPQTQYF
. | TRBJ1-2 | few | 16 | TRBV27 | TGTGCCAGCAGTTCGACAGGTGTCAAGCGAGACTATGGCTACACCTTC | CASSSTGVKRDYGYTF
. | TRBJ1-1 | . | 13 | TRBV29-1 | TGCAGCGTCGGGGGGCAGGGGAACACTGAAGCTTTCTTT | CSVGGQGNTEAFF
TRBD1 | TRBJ2-1 | . | 17 | TRBV18 | TGTGCCAGCTCACCAATTATCGGGACAGGGGCGGGCAATGAGCAGTTCTTC | CASSPIIGTGAGNEQFF
. | TRBJ2-7 | . | 11 | TRBV28 | TGTGCCAGCAGTCTTAACTACGAGCAGTACTTC | CASSLNYEQYF
. | TRBJ2-1 | . | 15 | TRBV5-1 | TGCGCCAGCAGCAAGCCAAGGGGTACTGACAATGAGCAGTTCTTC | CASSKPRGTDNEQFF
. | TRBJ1-4 | . | 13 | TRBV18 | TGTGCCAGCTCGGGCGGGGAGGACGAAAAACTGTTTTTT | CASSGGEDEKLFF
TRBD1 | TRBJ1-1 | . | 13 | TRBV30 | TGTGCCTGGGGTTTACAGGGGGACACTGAAGCTTTCTTT | CAWGLQGDTEAFF
TRBD1 | TRBJ2-1 | . | 16 | TRBV6-1 | TGTGCCAGCAGTGCTCTGCCGGGACAGGGGTACCATGAGCAGTTCTTC | CASSALPGQGYHEQFF
. | TRBJ2-7 | . | 14 | TRBV6-1 | TGTGCCAGCAGTGAAACTGAGGTATCCTACGAGCAGTACTTC | CASSETEVSYEQYF
. | TRBJ1-1 | few | 11 | TRBV5-4 | TGTGCCAGCAGCTCACGGTTTGAAGCTTTCTTT | CASSSRFEAFF
TRBD2 | TRBJ2-7 | . | 13 | TRBV19 | TGTGCCAGTAGTGCGGGGGAGTCCTACGAGCAGTACTTC | CASSAGESYEQYF